What follows is one TCR beta chain and its context. Antigen unknown. The PCR had 60 Vbeta and 13 Jbeta primers. Method: immunoSEQ multiplex PCR; TCRdb's copy keeps in-frame clones and lacks some. The data show 300,000 or so clones, approximately 84% seen once. Germline V CDR1 and CDR2: LNHDA, SQIVND (reference sequence). The length of the CDR3 is 13 residues. V lost 7 bases and J 4 bases, leaving 10 bases between the germline ends. The data originate from a study of cytomegalovirus exposure and HLA in healthy donors. Study-wide results and limits: CMV serostatus was the sole immune exposure information available. A few V segments could not be told apart, such as TRBV6-2 and TRBV6-3, and were left out. A later analysis showed TCR association rates differing by HLA locus, peaking at DRB1 and lowest at HLA-C. Cytomegalovirus association was assigned to 150 to 200 TCR beta chains.

The sequence was obtained from a woman aged 40 to 49 in good health and CMV-seropositive. The chain links TRBV19 to TRBJ2-2, with a possible D match to TRBD1 (5 bases). The specimen sequenced was PBMCs. In DNA, the CDR3 is TGTGCCAGTAACAGGCAGGGCACCGGGGAGCTGTTTTTT. This encodes CASNRQGTGELFF.